The rows below give T cell receptor beta chains drawn from one sample of a study of T-cell reconstitution after alpha-beta-depleted transplantation in children. TCRdb re-analysed the PCR reads in MiXCR, keeping a single row per CDR3 protein. Of a few hundred thousand distinct CDR3 sequences listed, almost 8% are singletons. The sequences come from peripheral blood, collected 360 days after TCRalphabeta/CD19-depleted stem cell transplant. Every receptor here comes from a female patient aged 2-10 years who had a stem cell transplant for Fanconi anemia, so the T cells may come from the graft donor. The CDR3 runs from the conserved cysteine through the conserved F or W. Each record gives: CDR3 DNA, CDR3 protein, J gene, D gene, V gene, clone size. A D gene is named only where the DNA matches it firmly. Only some rows state a clone size, as once, few, many or a class for expanded clones.

cdr3_nt: TGTGCCAGCAGCTTCTACGGACAGGAACAGTACTTC
cdr3_aa: CASSFYGQEQYF
j_call: TRBJ2-7
d_call: TRBD1
v_call: TRBV7-9
clone_size: few

cdr3_nt: TGTGCCAGCAGTTTATCTAAATTGACTAGCTTCTCTGGGGCCAACGTCCTGACTTTC
cdr3_aa: CASSLSKLTSFSGANVLTF
j_call: TRBJ2-6
d_call: TRBD2
v_call: TRBV27
clone_size: NA

cdr3_nt: TGTGCCAGCAGTCCCACAGGGTTGCATCCGTACGAGCAGTACTTC
cdr3_aa: CASSPTGLHPYEQYF
j_call: TRBJ2-7
d_call: NA
v_call: TRBV6-1
clone_size: NA

cdr3_nt: TGCAGTGCTAGAATTCCCCGGGACAGGGCCTACGAGCAGTACTTC
cdr3_aa: CSARIPRDRAYEQYF
j_call: TRBJ2-7
d_call: TRBD1
v_call: TRBV20-1
clone_size: NA

cdr3_nt: TGTGCCAGCAGCATAAGCGGGGGGCACTCCTACGAGCAGTACTTC
cdr3_aa: CASSISGGHSYEQYF
j_call: TRBJ2-7
d_call: TRBD2
v_call: TRBV9
clone_size: few

cdr3_nt: TGTGCCAGCAGCCAACTCCGACAGGGGGCATTTATAAATACGCAGTATTTT
cdr3_aa: CASSQLRQGAFINTQYF
j_call: TRBJ2-3
d_call: TRBD1
v_call: TRBV3-1
clone_size: many

cdr3_nt: TGCAGTGCTAGAGCCGGGACAGGGATCTACAATGAGCAGTTCTTC
cdr3_aa: CSARAGTGIYNEQFF
j_call: TRBJ2-1
d_call: TRBD1
v_call: TRBV20-1
clone_size: few

cdr3_nt: TGTGCCAGCAGCCGCTATGGGGGGTCCTACAATGAGCAGTTCTTC
cdr3_aa: CASSRYGGSYNEQFF
j_call: TRBJ2-1
d_call: NA
v_call: TRBV6-1
clone_size: NA

cdr3_nt: TGCGCCAGCAGCTTGACTAGCGGGGAGTTCGATGAGCAGTTCTTC
cdr3_aa: CASSLTSGEFDEQFF
j_call: TRBJ2-1
d_call: TRBD2
v_call: TRBV5-1
clone_size: many

cdr3_nt: TGTGCCAGCAGCTTAGGAAGATATTGGGGGGAGGTTTCCGGGGAGCTGTTTTTT
cdr3_aa: CASSLGRYWGEVSGELFF
j_call: TRBJ2-2
d_call: NA
v_call: TRBV11-2
clone_size: NA

cdr3_nt: TGTGCCAGCTCACCACCGGACTGGGAGACCCAGTACTTC
cdr3_aa: CASSPPDWETQYF
j_call: TRBJ2-5
d_call: NA
v_call: TRBV18
clone_size: NA

cdr3_nt: TGTGCCAGCAGTCCTAGCGGGAGTTTAAGCTCCTACAATGAGCAGTTCTTC
cdr3_aa: CASSPSGSLSSYNEQFF
j_call: TRBJ2-1
d_call: TRBD2
v_call: TRBV2
clone_size: NA

cdr3_nt: TGTGCCAGCAGCTTAATCCGGGACAAGAGGTACACAGATACGCAGTATTTT
cdr3_aa: CASSLIRDKRYTDTQYF
j_call: TRBJ2-3
d_call: NA
v_call: TRBV7-9
clone_size: NA

cdr3_nt: TGCGCCAGCAGCCAAGATGGGTTAAGGAACACTGAAGCTTTCTTT
cdr3_aa: CASSQDGLRNTEAFF
j_call: TRBJ1-1
d_call: NA
v_call: TRBV4-1
clone_size: many

cdr3_nt: TGTGCCAGCAGTCTTCGGACAGGGCTGAACACCGGGGAGCTGTTTTTT
cdr3_aa: CASSLRTGLNTGELFF
j_call: TRBJ2-2
d_call: TRBD1
v_call: TRBV9
clone_size: many

cdr3_nt: TGCAGTGTTAAAACTAGCACAGATACGCAGTATTTT
cdr3_aa: CSVKTSTDTQYF
j_call: TRBJ2-3
d_call: NA
v_call: TRBV20-1
clone_size: NA

cdr3_nt: TGTGCCAGCTCTGAATACAGGGGAGGTCCGGATACGCAGTATTTT
cdr3_aa: CASSEYRGGPDTQYF
j_call: TRBJ2-3
d_call: NA
v_call: TRBV28
clone_size: NA

cdr3_nt: TGTGCCAGCAGCGCATCGACAGCTTACAATGAGCAGTTCTTC
cdr3_aa: CASSASTAYNEQFF
j_call: TRBJ2-1
d_call: NA
v_call: TRBV7-2
clone_size: many

cdr3_nt: TGTGCCTCCAAAGAAGGGCATGAAGCTTTCTTT
cdr3_aa: CASKEGHEAFF
j_call: TRBJ1-1
d_call: NA
v_call: TRBV10-3
clone_size: few

cdr3_nt: TGTGCCAGCAGTTTATTTGGGGCCGAGCAGTACTTC
cdr3_aa: CASSLFGAEQYF
j_call: TRBJ2-7
d_call: NA
v_call: TRBV12-3/TRBV12-4
clone_size: many

cdr3_nt: TGCAGCGTTCTGCCGGATGCTAACTATGGCTACACCTTC
cdr3_aa: CSVLPDANYGYTF
j_call: TRBJ1-2
d_call: NA
v_call: TRBV29-1
clone_size: NA

cdr3_nt: TGTGCCAGCAGCTTGGTGGGACTAGCGGGAGACTACGAGCAGTACTTC
cdr3_aa: CASSLVGLAGDYEQYF
j_call: TRBJ2-7
d_call: TRBD2
v_call: TRBV5-6
clone_size: NA

cdr3_nt: TGCGCCAGCAGCTTGGTGGCCGGGGGGCTGGTAGAGACCCAGTACTTC
cdr3_aa: CASSLVAGGLVETQYF
j_call: TRBJ2-5
d_call: NA
v_call: TRBV5-1
clone_size: NA